The T cell receptor beta chain under discussion was sequenced for a study of cytomegalovirus exposure and HLA in healthy donors. While unrecorded immune exposures were likely, the donors were nominally healthy when sampled. This CDR3 comprises 14 residues. The germline V and J ends were trimmed by 8 bases and 7 bases, with 17 bases remaining between them. Germline CDR1 MNHNS, CDR2 SASEGT. About this clone itself: As yet, its antigen is unknown.

Researchers ran the PCR with 60 Vbeta and 13 Jbeta primers. Measured with immunoSEQ multiplex PCR; TCRdb has only the in-frame clones, and not every one. The sample gives about 65,000 clones, 60% to 80% of which show up once; about 3% is in the top ten. Findings and limits, study-wide: Analysis performed later showed TCR beta chains linked to HLA being more clonally expanded than equally common others. Some V segments, TRBV6-2 and TRBV6-3 among them, were indistinguishable and were therefore excluded.

This clonotype was sampled from a man under 40 in good health and CMV-seronegative. What was sequenced was PBMCs. The chain uses TRBV6-1 and TRBJ1-4; D remains unclear. The CDR3 is CASRGRYQAEKLFF. In DNA form, the CDR3 reads TGTGCCAGCCGTGGAAGGTATCAGGCTGAAAAACTGTTTTTT.